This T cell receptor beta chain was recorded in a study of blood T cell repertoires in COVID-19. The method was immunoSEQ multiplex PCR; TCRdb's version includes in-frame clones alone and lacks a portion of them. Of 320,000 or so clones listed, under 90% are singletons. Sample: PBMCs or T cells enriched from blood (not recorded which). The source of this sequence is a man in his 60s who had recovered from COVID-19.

CDR3 residues: CSVQGTNTEAFF. CDR3 DNA: TGCAGCGTACAGGGGACGAACACTGAAGCTTTCTTT. V usage is TRBV29-1 and J usage is TRBJ1-1; 7 bases match TRBD1. V shed 6 bases and J 1 base; nucleotides not matched to a gene: 2. The CDR3 has 12 residues. Germline V gene lookup returns CDR1 SQVTM and CDR2 ANQGSEA.